These T cell receptor beta chains were read from a single sample in a study of blood T cell repertoires in COVID-19. TCRdb's copy holds only in-frame clones and misses some; the assay was immunoSEQ multiplex PCR. The sample contains a few hundred thousand clones, more than 75% of which appear only once. Sequenced material: PBMCs or T cells enriched from blood (not recorded which). These TCRs come from a woman aged 40 to 49 who had recovered from COVID-19. The CDR3 runs from the conserved cysteine through the conserved F or W. Clone size appears in some rows only: once, few, many, or a class for an expanded clone.

J	size	V	CDR3
TRBJ2-1	NA	TRBV10-1	CASKREADNEQFF
TRBJ2-3	NA	TRBV14	CASSQHPKDTQYF
TRBJ2-3	NA	TRBV18	CASSPLADTDTQYF
TRBJ1-4	NA	TRBV5-1	CASSPRQGEKLFF
TRBJ1-2	NA	TRBV6-5	CASNDRGQGYTF
TRBJ1-2	once	TRBV14	CASSLGTAYGYTF
TRBJ1-2	once	TRBV9	CASSVDARKGQGGLNGYTF
TRBJ1-2	NA	TRBV19	CASSTRGHGVTMSYTF
TRBJ2-5	NA	TRBV7-2	CASSLPSGARFQETQYF
TRBJ2-5	NA	TRBV5-4	CASSLGGAVQETQYF
TRBJ1-3	NA	TRBV7-2	CASSLNPPRAGNTIYF